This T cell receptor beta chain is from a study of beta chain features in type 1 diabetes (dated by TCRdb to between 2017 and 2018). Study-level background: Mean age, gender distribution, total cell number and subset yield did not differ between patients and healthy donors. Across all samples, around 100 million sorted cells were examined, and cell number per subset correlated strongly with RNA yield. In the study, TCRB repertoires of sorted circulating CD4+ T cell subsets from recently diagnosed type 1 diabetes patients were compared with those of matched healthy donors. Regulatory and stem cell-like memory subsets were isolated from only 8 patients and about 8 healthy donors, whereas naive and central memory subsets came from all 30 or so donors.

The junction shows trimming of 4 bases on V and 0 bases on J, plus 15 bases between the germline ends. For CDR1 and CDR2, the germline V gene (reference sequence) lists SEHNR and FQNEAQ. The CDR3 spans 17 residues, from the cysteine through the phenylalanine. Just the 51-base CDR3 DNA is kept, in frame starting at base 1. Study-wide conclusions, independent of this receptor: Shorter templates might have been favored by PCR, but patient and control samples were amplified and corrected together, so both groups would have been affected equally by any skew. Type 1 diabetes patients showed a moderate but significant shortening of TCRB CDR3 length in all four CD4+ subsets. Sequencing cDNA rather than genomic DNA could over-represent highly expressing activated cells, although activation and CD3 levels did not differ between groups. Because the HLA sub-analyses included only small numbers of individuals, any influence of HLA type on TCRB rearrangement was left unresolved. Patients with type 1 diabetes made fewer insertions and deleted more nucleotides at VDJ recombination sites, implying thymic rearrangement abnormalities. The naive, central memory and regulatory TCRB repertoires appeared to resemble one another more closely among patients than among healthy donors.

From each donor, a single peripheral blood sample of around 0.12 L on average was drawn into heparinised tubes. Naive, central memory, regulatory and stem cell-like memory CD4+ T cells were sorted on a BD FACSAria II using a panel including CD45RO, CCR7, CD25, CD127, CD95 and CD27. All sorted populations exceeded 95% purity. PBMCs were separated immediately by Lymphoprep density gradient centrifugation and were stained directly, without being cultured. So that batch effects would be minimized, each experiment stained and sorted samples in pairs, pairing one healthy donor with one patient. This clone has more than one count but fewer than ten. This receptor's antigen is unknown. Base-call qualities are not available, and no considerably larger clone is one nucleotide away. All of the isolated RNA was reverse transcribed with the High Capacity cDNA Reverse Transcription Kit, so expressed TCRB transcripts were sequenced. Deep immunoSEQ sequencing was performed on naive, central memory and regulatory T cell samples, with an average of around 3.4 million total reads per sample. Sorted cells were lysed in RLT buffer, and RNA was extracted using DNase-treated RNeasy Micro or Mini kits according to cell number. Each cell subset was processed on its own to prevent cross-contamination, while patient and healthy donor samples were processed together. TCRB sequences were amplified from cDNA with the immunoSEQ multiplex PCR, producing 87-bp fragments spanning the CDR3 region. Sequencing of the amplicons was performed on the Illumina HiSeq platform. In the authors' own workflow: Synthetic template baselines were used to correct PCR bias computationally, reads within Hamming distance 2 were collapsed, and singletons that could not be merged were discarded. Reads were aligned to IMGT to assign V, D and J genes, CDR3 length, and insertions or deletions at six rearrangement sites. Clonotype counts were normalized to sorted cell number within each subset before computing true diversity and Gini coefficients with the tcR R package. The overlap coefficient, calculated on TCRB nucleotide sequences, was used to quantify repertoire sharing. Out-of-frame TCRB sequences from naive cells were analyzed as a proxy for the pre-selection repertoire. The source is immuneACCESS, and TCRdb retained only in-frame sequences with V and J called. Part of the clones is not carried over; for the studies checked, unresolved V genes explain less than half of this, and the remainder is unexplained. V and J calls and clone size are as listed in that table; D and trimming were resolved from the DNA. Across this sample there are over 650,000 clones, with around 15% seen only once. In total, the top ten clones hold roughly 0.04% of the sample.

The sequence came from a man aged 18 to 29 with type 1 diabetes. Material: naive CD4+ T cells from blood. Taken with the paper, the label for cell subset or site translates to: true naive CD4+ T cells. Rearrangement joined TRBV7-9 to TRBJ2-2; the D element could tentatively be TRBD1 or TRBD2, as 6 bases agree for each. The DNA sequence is TGTGCCAGCAGCTCCCCTGGGGGGACATCGAACACCGGGGAGCTGTTTTTT. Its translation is CASSSPGGTSNTGELFF.